A selection of T cell receptor beta chains follows, all from one sample in a study of T cell changes during pregnancy in multiple sclerosis. TCRdb keeps only in-frame clones here, not all; method: immunoSEQ multiplex PCR. The sample records 14,000 to 15,000 clones, about 86% being singletons. This sample comprised CD8+ T cells from peripheral blood mononuclear cells, obtained in the first trimester of pregnancy. The source of these receptors is a female donor with multiple sclerosis, enrolled in a pregnancy study. The CDR3 runs from the conserved cysteine through the conserved F or W. D genes are given only for firm matches. Where a row states a size, it is once, few, many or the class of an expanded clone; other rows omit it.

TRBV19	NA	TRBD1	14	TRBJ2-7	TGTGCCAGTAGTTGGGGGACAGGGTCCTACGAGCAGTACTTC	CASSWGTGSYEQYF
TRBV6-4	few	TRBD2	15	TRBJ2-3	TGTGCCAGCAGTCGGGAGGATTCCCCCACAGATACGCAGTATTTT	CASSREDSPTDTQYF
TRBV23-1	NA	NA	13	TRBJ2-5	TGCGCCACCAGGGTCGGGGAGAGAGAGACCCAGTACTTC	CATRVGERETQYF
TRBV19	NA	NA	17	TRBJ2-3	TGTGCCAGTAGTATAGAGGGGGGACCGATGCAAGCAGATACGCAGTATTTT	CASSIEGGPMQADTQYF
TRBV27	NA	TRBD1	14	TRBJ2-7	TGTGCCAGCGGACACAGGGGCCTAACCTACGAGCAGTACTTC	CASGHRGLTYEQYF
TRBV6-1	NA	NA	14	TRBJ1-1	TGTGCCAGCAGTGAAGCGGACACCAACACTGAAGCTTTCTTT	CASSEADTNTEAFF
TRBV27	NA	TRBD1	13	TRBJ1-2	TGTGCCAGCAGCCTGTACAGGGGGCGAGGCTACACCTTC	CASSLYRGRGYTF
TRBV28	NA	TRBD1	15	TRBJ2-7	TGTGCCAGCAGCCCGGGACAGGGGGGGGCCTACGAGCAGTACTTC	CASSPGQGGAYEQYF
TRBV19	few	NA	14	TRBJ2-7	TGTGCCAGCTCTGACAGGCTTAGCTCCTACGAGCAGTACTTC	CASSDRLSSYEQYF
TRBV27	medium-sized	NA	13	TRBJ2-1	TGTGCCAGCAGTTTACGGTTCTACAATGAGCAGTTCTTC	CASSLRFYNEQFF
TRBV5-1	NA	TRBD2	15	TRBJ2-1	TGCGCCAGCAGCTGGGGGACTAGCGGGGGGGAAGAGCAGTTCTTC	CASSWGTSGGEEQFF
TRBV4-1	NA	NA	13	TRBJ1-1	TGCGCCAGCACCTTCGGACAGAACACTGAAGCTTTCTTT	CASTFGQNTEAFF
TRBV6-5	NA	NA	15	TRBJ1-1	TGTGCCAGCAGTTACGGGGGGAGCATGAACACTGAAGCTTTCTTT	CASSYGGSMNTEAFF
TRBV20-1	NA	NA	11	TRBJ1-1	TGCAGTGCTCAGGACTACACTGAAGCTTTCTTT	CSAQDYTEAFF
TRBV9	NA	TRBD2	16	TRBJ2-5	TGTGCCAGCAGCGTAGTGGCTAGCGGGAGCCAAGAGACCCAGTACTTC	CASSVVASGSQETQYF
TRBV7-9	NA	NA	15	TRBJ1-2	TGTGCCAGCAGCTTTCTCGACAGTGGTAACTATGGCTACACCTTC	CASSFLDSGNYGYTF
TRBV14	NA	NA	13	TRBJ2-1	TGTGCCAGCAGCCGGCGGCCTTACAATGAGCAGTTCTTC	CASSRRPYNEQFF
TRBV25-1	NA	TRBD1	17	TRBJ2-1	TGTGCCAGCAGTGTCCCCGGGACAGGCCCTTCCTACAATGAGCAGTTCTTC	CASSVPGTGPSYNEQFF
TRBV5-6	medium-sized	NA	14	TRBJ1-1	TGTGCCAGCAGCTTTGGGACACCACAGATCGTGGCTTTCTTT	CASSFGTPQIVAFF
TRBV27	NA	NA	15	TRBJ2-1	TGTGCCAGCAGTTTCTTCTCGGGGATAAACAATGAGCAGTTCTTC	CASSFFSGINNEQFF
TRBV21-1	NA	NA	16	TRBJ1-2	TGTGCCAGCAGTCCCCTCCGCAGGGGAGATAGCTATGGCTACACCTTC	CASSPLRRGDSYGYTF
TRBV28	NA	NA	14	TRBJ2-3	TGTGCCAGCAGTGCAACCATGACCGGCGGATCGCAGTATTTT	CASSATMTGGSQYF
TRBV7-9	NA	TRBD1	18	TRBJ1-4	TGTGCCAGCAGCTTACCGAGTAGAACAGGGGGGATGAGCCCCGAACTGTTTTTT	CASSLPSRTGGMSPELFF
TRBV5-5	once	TRBD2	15	TRBJ2-1	TGTGCCAGCAGCTTAGGGCTAGCGGCCCACAATGAGCAGTTCTTC	CASSLGLAAHNEQFF
TRBV10-3	NA	NA	14	TRBJ1-2	TGTGCCATCAGTGACAGGGAGGCCAACTATGGCTACACCTTC	CAISDREANYGYTF
TRBV7-8	NA	NA	14	TRBJ2-7	TGTGCCAGCAGCTTGGACAGATTCTCCTACGAGCAGTACTTC	CASSLDRFSYEQYF
TRBV4-1	NA	TRBD2	17	TRBJ2-7	TGCGCCAGCAGCCAAAGGGGCGCGGGGGGGATCAGCGACGAGCAGTACTTC	CASSQRGAGGISDEQYF
TRBV27	once	TRBD2	16	TRBJ2-2	TGTGCCAGCAGTTTATCTAGCGGGGGGTCCACCGGGGAGCTGTTTTTT	CASSLSSGGSTGELFF
TRBV6-1	NA	NA	13	TRBJ1-1	TGTGCCAGCAGTGACACCGCACGGACAGTGTACCACTTT	CASSDTARTVYHF
TRBV5-1	once	TRBD1	17	TRBJ1-2	TGCGCCAGCAGCTACCTCGGGACAGGGAGGAAAAACTATGGCTACACCTTC	CASSYLGTGRKNYGYTF
TRBV2	NA	TRBD1	16	TRBJ2-5	TGTGCCAGCGGTCTTTCACGGACAGGGGGCGAGGAGACCCAGTACTTC	CASGLSRTGGEETQYF
TRBV6-5	NA	TRBD1	15	TRBJ1-1	TGTGCCAGCAGTTACTCGGCGGACAGGGTGACTGAAGCTTTCTTT	CASSYSADRVTEAFF
TRBV6-1	NA	NA	15	TRBJ1-4	TGTGCCAGCAGTGACCACTTAGGGGAGGGTGAAAAACTGTTTTTT	CASSDHLGEGEKLFF
TRBV27	NA	NA	16	TRBJ2-7	TGTGCCAGCAGTCCAAGCGGAGGGTCAAGGTCCTACGAGCAGTACTTC	CASSPSGGSRSYEQYF
TRBV9	NA	NA	13	TRBJ1-1	TGTGCCAGCAGCGGAGGGCTGAACACTGAAGCTTTCTTT	CASSGGLNTEAFF
TRBV5-6	NA	NA	14	TRBJ1-3	TGTGCCAGCAGCCGCAGTATCACTGGAAACACCATATATTTT	CASSRSITGNTIYF
TRBV30	once	TRBD1	12	TRBJ1-2	TGTGCCTGGAGCTCCGGGACAGGTGGCTACACCTTC	CAWSSGTGGYTF
TRBV7-9	few	TRBD1	11	TRBJ1-1	TGTGCCAGCCGACAGGGGCATGAAGCTTTCTTT	CASRQGHEAFF
TRBV6-6	NA	TRBD2	16	TRBJ2-1	TGTGCCAGCAGTCCCCCCCGGGCGGGAGGGTACAATGAGCAGTTCTTC	CASSPPRAGGYNEQFF
TRBV9	NA	NA	11	TRBJ1-5	TGTGCCAGCGGGACTAATCAGCCCCAGCATTTT	CASGTNQPQHF
TRBV14	NA	NA	13	TRBJ1-3	TGTGCCAGCAGTATCGCGTCGGGAAACACCATATATTTT	CASSIASGNTIYF
TRBV2	once	NA	11	TRBJ2-7	TGTGCCAGCAGCCTAACCCTCGAGCAGTACTTC	CASSLTLEQYF
TRBV6-6	NA	TRBD1	15	TRBJ2-3	TGTGCCAGCACTCCCGGACAGGGCCAATTAGATACGCAGTATTTT	CASTPGQGQLDTQYF
TRBV5-6	NA	TRBD1	16	TRBJ2-2	TGTGCCAGCAGCTTGGAATGGGACAGGGGCACCGGGGAGCTGTTTTTT	CASSLEWDRGTGELFF
TRBV7-6	NA	NA	17	TRBJ1-1	TGTGCCAGCAGCTTAACATCGATTGGCTCCGTAAACACTGAAGCTTTCTTT	CASSLTSIGSVNTEAFF
TRBV19	NA	TRBD1	13	TRBJ1-2	TGTGCCAGCGGACTGGACAGGGGGGGTGGCTACACCTTC	CASGLDRGGGYTF
TRBV28	NA	NA	17	TRBJ1-1	TGTGCCAGCAGTCCCTCGGCGGGGGGACTTCTTCTCACTGAAGCTTTCTTT	CASSPSAGGLLLTEAFF
TRBV28	NA	TRBD2	16	TRBJ2-3	TGTGCCAGCAGTTTGGGGGGCAGCGGGAGGACAGATACGCAGTATTTT	CASSLGGSGRTDTQYF
TRBV6-1	NA	TRBD1	14	TRBJ2-1	TGTGCCAGCACCTACCGGACAGGGAAGAATGAGCAGTTCTTC	CASTYRTGKNEQFF
TRBV27	NA	NA	14	TRBJ2-1	TGTGCCAGCAGTTTAAAGGGGGACGTCAATGAGCAGTTCTTC	CASSLKGDVNEQFF
TRBV4-1	few	NA	12	TRBJ2-1	TGCGCCAGCAGCCAAGATGGAGATGAGCAGTTCTTC	CASSQDGDEQFF
TRBV7-9	NA	NA	10	TRBJ1-2	TGTGCCAGCAGCTTTTTACAGGGTACCTTC	CASSFLQGTF